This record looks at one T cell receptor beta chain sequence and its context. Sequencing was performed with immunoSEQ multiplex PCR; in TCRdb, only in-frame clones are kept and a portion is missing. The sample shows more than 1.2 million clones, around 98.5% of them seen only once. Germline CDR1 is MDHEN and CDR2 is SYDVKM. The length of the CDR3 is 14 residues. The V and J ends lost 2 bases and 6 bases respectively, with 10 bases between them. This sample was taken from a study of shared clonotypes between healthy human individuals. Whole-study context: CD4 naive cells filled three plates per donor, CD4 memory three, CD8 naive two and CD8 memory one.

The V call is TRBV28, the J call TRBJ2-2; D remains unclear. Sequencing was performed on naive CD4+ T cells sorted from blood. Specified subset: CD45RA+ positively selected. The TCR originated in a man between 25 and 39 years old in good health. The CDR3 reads CASSLDQVPGELFF. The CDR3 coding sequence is TGTGCCAGCAGTTTAGACCAGGTCCCCGGGGAGCTGTTTTTT.